This T cell receptor beta chain was retrieved from a study of Ad26.COV2.S vaccination and SARS-CoV-2 variants (dated by TCRdb to the early 2020s). Background on the whole study: Donors in the vaccine arm were drawn from COV1001, a phase I-IIa trial of Ad26.COV2.S in healthy adults that was multicentre, randomized, double-blind and placebo-controlled. Ad26.COV2.S was administered intramuscularly at a dose of 5x10^10 or 1x10^11 viral particles, either as one shot or as two shots given 56 days apart. TCRbeta repertoire sequencing served as the tool for gauging how specific and how broad the SARS-CoV-2-reactive T cell receptors were following Ad26.COV2.S vaccination. A total of 32 samples were included in the TCR-sequenced set, comprising some 20 Ad26.COV2.S vaccine recipients, 5 placebo recipients and 8 SARS-CoV-2 convalescent individuals. Trial participants were randomized into five groups of five, in which low-dose or high-dose Ad26.COV2.S was given once or twice, or placebo was given on both occasions. Investigators remained blinded to trial group allocation during experiments and outcome assessment.

The treatment or condition label here, explained by the study, means: roughly 19 received Ad26.COV2.S at low or high dose, single or two shots; five or six received placebo; per-sample allocation not given. Repertoires of vaccine and placebo recipients were sequenced from samples taken on day 63 after the first injection. Cohort 1b enrolled fewer than 30 adults aged 18-55 years at a single site in Boston, USA, between 29 July and 7 August 2020. Ad26.COV2.S was a replication-incompetent adenovirus type 26 vector that expressed a prefusion-stabilized SARS-CoV-2 spike protein derived from the original Wuhan strain. To note about this clone: Its antigen has not been determined. No quality values exist for individual bases; no much larger clone is one base distant.

Its CDR3 holds 19 amino acids, cysteine through phenylalanine. Left in the record is the CDR3 DNA by itself, 57 bases read in frame from the first base. According to the germline V gene, CDR1 reads MNHNS and CDR2 reads SASEGT. V and J lose 3 bases and 4 bases, and a span of 27 bases separates them. The immunoSEQ Assay was used to sequence TCRbeta CDR3 regions. After extraction, genomic DNA underwent amplification by bias-controlled multiplex PCR, followed by high-throughput sequencing. As for the authors' bioinformatics: Collapsing and filtering of sequences were performed to quantify the absolute abundance of each unique TCRbeta CDR3 region. T cell fraction was estimated by normalizing TCRbeta template counts to usable DNA, which was measured by amplifying reference genes present in all nucleated cells. Repertoire TCRs were annotated as SARS-CoV-2-specific by exact matching of V gene, CDR3 amino acid sequence and J gene to a known reactive TCR set. The reference SARS-CoV-2 TCR set came from MIRA and was filtered for enrichment in COVID-19-positive ImmuneCODE repertoires, removing public or cross-reactive TCRs. Drawing on the MIRA antigens, annotated TCRs were analysed further at the level of specific ORF or position within ORF. Breadth was defined as the number of annotated unique rearrangements divided by the total number of unique productive rearrangements, and depth was defined as the summed frequency of the annotated unique rearrangements. Two-sided Wilcoxon rank-sum tests were applied when comparing TCR breadth between groups. The source is immuneACCESS, and TCRdb retained only in-frame sequences with V and J called. Part of the clones is not carried over; for the studies checked, unresolved V genes explain less than half of this, and the remainder is unexplained. The V and J calls and clone size are taken from that table; D and trimming were inferred from the DNA. A total of about 480,000 clones appear in this sample, around nine tenths of them only once. The top ten hold around 13% of the sample.

What the research found in general, with its limitations: Non-spike TCR breadth was comparable between vaccine and placebo recipients, consistent with the vaccine containing only spike. Spike-specific TCR breadth was higher in Ad26.COV2.S recipients than in placebo recipients (P = 0.0014). Substantial breadth of spike-specific CD8+ and CD4+ T cell responses was reported after vaccination. Comparing responses between vaccine doses or regimens was not something the study was powered to do. According to the authors, total T cell responses may have been underestimated by the TCR breadth and depth analyses.

The receptor was isolated from a person aged 18 to 59 who received the Ad26.COV2.S COVID-19 vaccine or a placebo. The sequence joins TRBV6-1 to TRBJ1-1; too little of a D gene remains to name it. Sequencing was performed on peripheral blood, taken in a trial of Ad26.COV2.S vaccine versus placebo. The CDR3 loop reads CASSDSRETISRLSTEAFF. The sequenced DNA: TGTGCCAGCAGTGATTCCCGGGAGACGATTTCGCGTCTGAGCACTGAAGCTTTCTTT.